This entry lists 9 T cell receptor beta chains sequenced from one sample in a study of metastatic and nonmetastatic thyroid tumors. Each patient went into thyroid surgery without having received any treatment. TCRdb re-called the PCR reads with MiXCR. The data hold some 20,000 clones, with about 24% observed a single time. Sequencing input: tumor tissue. Receptors were obtained from a female donor with papillary thyroid cancer or a benign thyroid nodule (not recorded which). Some clones in this sample may be carry-over from other donors' samples.

This clone was recorded at least ten times. The V gene is TRBV19, the J gene TRBJ2-2; 11 bases align to TRBD1. CDR3 size: 14 residues. Germline lookup yields CDR1 LNHDA and CDR2 SQIVND (reference sequence). V lost 6 bases, J lost 6 bases, and 3 bases stayed unmatched. CDR3 bases: TGTGCCAGTAGCCGGACAGGGGGCGCCGGGGAGCTGTTTTTT. This encodes CASSRTGGAGELFF.

This chain joins TRBV20-1 and TRBJ2-2; D not certain. The ends were cut back, 0 bases at V and 4 bases at J, with 9 bases in the middle. Germline V gives CDR1 DFQATT, CDR2 SNEGSKA (reference sequence). The CDR3 is 14 amino acids. For the CDR3, the DNA is TGCAGTGCTAGAGATGTGGGCGGCACCGGGGAGCTGTTTTTT. Its translation is CSARDVGGTGELFF.

The table lists this clone with many counts. This chain uses TRBV28 with TRBJ1-5; 8 bases fit TRBD1. With V trimmed by 2 bases and J by 3 bases, 6 bases remained unmatched. CDR3 length: 16 residues. The germline CDR1 and CDR2 sequences are MDHEN and SYDVKM. The CDR3 loop reads CASSLRTGFFNQPQHF. CDR3 nucleotides: TGTGCCAGCAGTTTAAGGACAGGGTTCTTCAATCAGCCCCAGCATTTT.

This clone was counted ten times or more. The genes are TRBV10-2 and TRBJ1-1; TRBD1 matches 8 bases. Germline CDR1 reads WSHSY; CDR2 reads SAAADI. V gave up 5 bases and J gave up 3 bases; unmatched junction bases: 5. The CDR3 runs 14 residues. The CDR3 DNA is TGCGCCAGCAGTAATCAGGGGGCTGACACTGAAGCTTTCTTT. Its protein is CASSNQGADTEAFF.

The rearrangement uses TRBV28 and TRBJ2-7, with D tentatively TRBD2 (6 bases). Trimming took off 4 bases at V and 2 bases at J, with 18 bases between the two ends. CDR1 and CDR2 (germline): MDHEN, SYDVKM. The CDR3 spans 16 residues. The CDR3, as DNA: TGTGCCAGCAGTTCCCTTGGGGGGTGGAGGGCCTACGAGCAGTACTTC. Translated: CASSSLGGWRAYEQYF.

In its sample, this clone ranks as medium-sized. The V gene is TRBV20-1, the J gene TRBJ2-3; D remains unclear. V was trimmed by 0 bases and J by 4 bases, leaving 11 bases between them. The germline V gene has CDR1 DFQATT and CDR2 SNEGSKA (reference sequence). The CDR3 covers 14 residues. The CDR3 region is CSARDRTRADTQYF. The CDR3 DNA reads as TGCAGTGCTAGAGATCGTACCCGCGCAGATACGCAGTATTTT.

In regard to this clone: The junction departs from germline at one end; a sequencing error may be responsible. The chain carries TRBV9 and TRBJ2-1; TRBD1 is a possible D gene (6 bases). Germline CDR1 and CDR2: SGDLS and YYNGEE. CDR3 length equals 15 residues. The CDR3 loop reads CASSAYRVPYNKQFF. The CDR3, as DNA: TGTGCCAGCAGCGCATACAGGGTTCCCTACAATAAGCAGTTCTTC.

There are many counts of this clone. This chain links TRBV18 with TRBJ2-1; no clear D gene. The CDR3 loop spans 14 amino acids. Germline V lookup: CDR1 KGHSH, CDR2 LQKENI. V was clipped by 3 bases and J by 2 bases, with 8 bases between them. CDR3 sequence: CASSPTQAYNEQFF. CDR3 in DNA: TGTGCCAGCTCACCCACCCAGGCCTACAATGAGCAGTTCTTC.

The chain joins TRBV19 to TRBJ2-1; 8 bases match TRBD1. This CDR3 comprises 13 residues. V was pared by 3 bases and J by 9 bases, with 4 bases of the junction left unmatched. Germline CDR1 and CDR2: LNHDA and SQIVND (reference sequence). CDR3 sequence reads: CASSIPTGAEQFF. The CDR3 nucleotides read TGTGCCAGTAGTATCCCGACAGGGGCTGAGCAGTTCTTC. Based on the CDR3 plus reference TRBV19 and TRBJ2-1, the full variable domain is DGGITQSPKYLFRKEGQNVTLSCEQNLNHDAMYWYRQDPGQGLRLIYYSQIVNDFQKGDIAEGYSVSREKKESFPLTVTSAQKNPTAFYLCASSIPTGAEQFFGPGTRLTVL.